A single sample gave rise to the 2 T cell receptor beta chains below, sequenced in a study of blood T cells in healthy people across ages. Sample-barcoded 5' priming and a J-beta primer mix drove a second PCR of roughly 6 to 12 cycles. TCRdb re-analysed the 5' RACE reads in MiXCR, keeping a single row per CDR3 protein. Among 250,000 to 300,000 distinct CDR3 sequences listed, roughly a quarter were seen once. Material for sequencing was blood. The receptors derive from a woman in her sixties or seventies in good health.

About this clonotype: At one boundary the junction diverges from the germline segment, which might be a read error. J is TRBJ1-1 and V is TRBV7-7; D is uncertain. The CDR3 covers 14 residues. Germline V gene data show CDR1 as SSHAT and CDR2 as FNYEAQ (reference sequence). The CDR3 region has the DNA TGTGCTAGCAGCTTAACGCAAAAAAACACTGAAGCTTTCTTT. Its translation is CASSLTQKNTEAFF.

This clonotype was counted a few times. The V gene is TRBV9, the J gene TRBJ2-5; D possibly corresponds to TRBD2 (5 bases). Germline V gives CDR1 SGDLS, CDR2 YYNGEE. The CDR3 is 13 amino acids. Trimming removed 3 bases from V and 5 bases from J, with 11 bases in between. This CDR3 reads CASSAEAGETQYF. CDR3 DNA: TGTGCCAGCAGCGCCGAGGCGGGTGAGACCCAGTACTTC. The full variable domain, its missing parts supplied by reference TRBV9 and TRBJ2-5, is DSGVTQTPKHLITATGQRVTLRCSPRSGDLSVYWYQQSLDQGLQFLIQYYNGEERAKGNILERFSAQQFPDLHSELNLSSLELGDSALYFCASSAEAGETQYFGPGTRLLVL.